One sample yielded the 7 T cell receptor beta chains listed below, sequenced in a study of T cell repertoires in cytomegalovirus infection. A single record per CDR3 protein comes from TCRdb applying MiXCR to the reads. Among roughly 920,000 distinct CDR3 sequences, around 32% were seen once, and the ten largest hold around 15%. These receptors' antigens are unknown. Sequencing used cultured CD8+ T cells from PBMCs, obtained from culture after CMV antigen stimulation. The receptor source for this set is a human donor in good health (CMV status not recorded). Some clones in this sample may be carry-over from other donors' samples.

The V and J genes are TRBV25-1 and TRBJ2-7; the D call may be TRBD1 or TRBD2 (6 bases each). V lost 8 bases and J 6 bases, leaving 17 bases between the germline ends. CDR3 length: 13 amino acids. Germline V lookup: CDR1 MGHDK, CDR2 SYGVNS. This chain's CDR3 is CASAERGDSEQYF. CDR3 nucleotide sequence: TGTGCCAGCGCCGAGAGGGGGGATAGCGAGCAGTACTTC.

This chain uses TRBV28 with TRBJ1-2; tentative D call: TRBD1 (6 bases). V lost 5 bases and J lost 8, with 18 bases in between. The CDR3 loop spans 14 amino acids. Germline V gene lookup returns CDR1 MDHEN and CDR2 SYDVKM. This CDR3 reads CASSGVRGPGGYTF. In DNA, the CDR3 is TGTGCCAGCAGTGGCGTCCGGGGGCCCGGCGGCTACACCTTC.

The genes are TRBV18 and TRBJ2-5, with 9 bases that match TRBD1. Germline CDR1 KGHSH, CDR2 LQKENI. J gave up 4 bases and V 3 bases, and 6 bases lay outside the gene matches. The CDR3 is made up of 15 amino acids. The CDR3: CASSPRDRASETQYF. CDR3 nucleotide sequence: TGTGCCAGCTCACCTCGGGACAGGGCCTCAGAGACCCAGTACTTC.

A word on this clonotype: A read error is possible here, since a much larger clone lies one base away. This rearrangement joins TRBV7-2 to TRBJ2-2; a weak D match, TRBD1 (6 bases). Per germline, CDR1 SGHTA and CDR2 FQGNSA. There are 14 residues in the CDR3. The CDR3 protein is CACVVTGITGELVF. The CDR3 DNA reads TGTGCCTGCGTCGTCACAGGGATTACCGGGGAGCTGGTTTTT.

The V and J genes are TRBV24-1 and TRBJ2-3; 12 bases fit TRBD2. V lost 6 bases to trimming and J lost 2 bases; unmatched junction nucleotides: 5. The CDR3 is 16 amino acids. Germline-derived CDR1 and CDR2 are KGHDR and SFDVKD. The CDR3 sequence is CATSTTSGGLTDTQYF. The DNA for the CDR3 is TGTGCCACCAGTACTACTAGCGGGGGGCTCACAGATACGCAGTATTTT.

The chain has TRBV2 and TRBJ1-1; D remains ambiguous. This CDR3 spans 13 amino acids. Germline assignment: CDR1 SNHLY and CDR2 FYNNEI. V was shortened by 9 bases and J by 4 bases, with 15 bases between the two germline ends. Here the CDR3 reads CARLILAGTEAFF. For the CDR3, the DNA is TGTGCCAGACTTATCTTAGCGGGCACTGAAGCTTTCTTT.

This clonotype was recorded a few times. This sequence joins TRBV7-8 and TRBJ2-3; 9 bases fit TRBD1. CDR1 and CDR2 from the germline V gene are SGHVS and FQNEAQ. The trim removed 5 bases at V and 2 bases at J, leaving 8 bases unmatched. The CDR3 extends over 16 amino acids. The CDR3 reads CASSPWDRAYTDTQYF. CDR3 nucleotides: TGTGCCAGCAGCCCGTGGGACAGGGCCTACACAGATACGCAGTATTTT.